These 14 T cell receptor beta chains share one sample of origin, sequenced in a study of spatial heterogeneity in lung cancer. Time point defined: sample taken at primary tumor resection. Without sorting, whole RNA was sequenced from tumor, nontumor lung or frozen PBMC. One entry per CDR3 protein, called by TCRdb with MiXCR from the 5' RACE reads. Of 5,000 or so distinct CDR3 sequences in the sample, around 18% were seen once. This specimen consisted of normal lung tissue next to the tumor, obtained at surgery. These receptors came from a male donor with early-stage non-small cell lung cancer.

With regard to this clonotype: This may be a read error, as it is one base from a much larger clone. This beta chain lies outside the target of a library built for alpha chains; its clone size means little. V gene TRBV28 combines with J gene TRBJ2-2; perhaps TRBD2 as D (5 bases). Germline V gene data show CDR1 as MDHEN and CDR2 as SYDVKM. CDR3 length: 11 residues. CDR3: CASSAPGELVF. The CDR3 DNA sequence: TGTGCCAGCAGTGCCCCCGGGGAGCTGGTTTTT.

By sample share, this clonotype is medium-sized. A library prepared for alpha chains yielded this beta chain as an off-target read; its size is of little meaning. V usage is TRBV20-1 and J usage is TRBJ2-6; tentative D call: TRBD1 (6 bases). Germline loops: CDR1 DFQATT, CDR2 SNEGSKA (reference sequence). V was shortened by 5 bases and J by 2 bases, with 7 bases between the two germline ends. The CDR3 extends over 13 amino acids. The CDR3 is CSAPGAGANVLTF. The CDR3 DNA reads TGCAGTGCTCCAGGGGCTGGGGCCAACGTCCTGACTTTC.

Of note for this clonotype: In a library made to pick up alpha chains, this beta chain is a stray read with a size that means little. The J gene is TRBJ2-1, the V gene TRBV20-1, with TRBD2 as a possible D gene (6 bases). The length of the CDR3 is 14 residues. V was shortened by 1 base and J by 5 bases, with 12 bases between the two germline ends. CDR1 is DFQATT and CDR2 is SNEGSKA in the germline V gene (reference sequence). The CDR3 sequence is CSARVVTSHNEQFF. In DNA form, the CDR3 reads TGCAGTGCTAGAGTGGTTACTAGCCACAATGAGCAGTTCTTC.

By sample share, this clonotype is medium-sized (0.01 to 0.1%). Within a library made for alpha chains, this beta chain is off target, and its count is uninformative. The rearrangement uses TRBV29-1 and TRBJ2-7; weak D call: TRBD2 (6 bases). Germline values: CDR1 SQVTM, CDR2 ANQGSEA. With 4 bases removed from V and 8 bases from J, the gap between germline ends came to 18 bases. The CDR3 extends over 13 amino acids. The CDR3 DNA is TGCAGCGTTGGCACTGGAGGGCCTGGGAAGCAGTACTTC. It is translated as CSVGTGGPGKQYF.

By share, this clonotype ranks as medium-sized. For a library built for alpha chains, this beta chain is a stray read; little rests on its size. This rearrangement joins TRBV12-3 or TRBV12-4 to TRBJ1-3; 8 nucleotides align to TRBD1. CDR3 size: 15 residues. Trimming cost V 6 bases and J 11 bases; bases outside gene matches: 15. The CDR3 is CASRGDRTQSRAIYF. Here the CDR3 DNA reads TGTGCCAGCAGAGGGGACAGGACCCAATCGCGGGCCATATATTTT.

Notes on this clonotype: The library was built for alpha chains, so this beta chain is an off-target read and its size means little. The V call is TRBV11-2, the J call TRBJ2-1, with 12 bases fitting TRBD1. CDR1 is SGHAT, CDR2 FQNNGV, per germline. The CDR3 contains 16 residues. The V gene end was trimmed by 4 bases and the J gene end by 7 bases; junction bases not matched to a gene: 8. CDR3 loop: CASSYTGTGGRNEQFF. For the CDR3, the DNA is TGTGCCAGCAGCTATACCGGGACAGGGGGCCGGAATGAGCAGTTCTTC.

In the case of this clonotype: Because this beta chain is a stray read in a library intended to capture alpha chains, its abundance should not be given much weight. The gene calls are TRBV7-8 and TRBJ2-5; 9 nucleotides match TRBD2. Trimming removed 5 bases from V and 3 bases from J; junction bases left unmatched: 1. The CDR3 is 13 residues long. Germline V lookup: CDR1 SGHVS, CDR2 FQNEAQ. The CDR3 region is CASSPSGKETQYF. The CDR3 nucleotides are TGTGCCAGCAGCCCTAGCGGGAAAGAGACCCAGTACTTC. The full variable domain, completed using reference TRBV7-8 and TRBJ2-5, is GAGVSQSPRYKVAKRGQDVALRCDPISGHVSLFWYQQALGQGPEFLTYFQNEAQLDKSGLPSDRFFAERPEGSVSTLKIQRTQQEDSAVYLCASSPSGKETQYFGPGTRLLVL.

This clonotype is labeled medium-sized (0.01 to 0.1%). The junction departs from the called germline gene at one end, perhaps through a read error. The library was built for alpha chains, so this beta chain is an off-target read and its size means little. The J gene is TRBJ2-7, the V gene TRBV3-1; 15 bases are a match to TRBD2. Germline loops: CDR1 LGHDT, CDR2 YNNKEL (reference sequence). This CDR3 has 15 residues. CDR3 bases: TGTGCCAGCAGCCCACCCGGACTAGCGGGAGGGCCCCCTACCTTC. Amino acid sequence: CASSPPGLAGGPPTF.

A word on this clonotype: This beta chain came through as a stray read in a library set up for alpha chains, and its size says little. V is TRBV9 and J is TRBJ2-5, with 9 bases lining up with TRBD2. V was clipped by 0 bases and J by 0 bases; unmatched bases: 6. Germline loops: CDR1 SGDLS, CDR2 YYNGEE. CDR3 length: 17 amino acids. The CDR3, as DNA: TGTGCCAGCAGCGTAGCGGGAGCGGGGGGATACCAAGAGACCCAGTACTTC. Protein product: CASSVAGAGGYQETQYF.

As for this clonotype: With the library built for alpha chains, this beta chain is off target and its frequency is not meaningful. The rearrangement joins TRBV20-1 to TRBJ2-6; D is unclear. V lost 4 bases to trimming and J lost 0 bases, with 10 bases between them. Germline CDR1 reads DFQATT; CDR2 reads SNEGSKA (reference sequence). CDR3 length: 15 amino acids. As DNA, the CDR3 is TGCAGTGCTAACAGAGTGAGCTCTGGGGCCAACGTCCTGACTTTC. Translated: CSANRVSSGANVLTF.

By proportion, this clonotype is medium-sized. Little can be read into the size of this beta chain, an off-target read in a library designed for alpha chains. The rearrangement links TRBV3-1 to TRBJ1-5; D remains ambiguous. Germline-derived CDR1 and CDR2 are LGHDT and YNNKEL (reference sequence). The CDR3 consists of 15 residues. Trimming removed 0 bases from V and 0 bases from J, with 6 bases in between. The CDR3 reads CASSQDLGSNQPQHF. The CDR3 DNA reads as TGTGCCAGCAGCCAAGACCTAGGTAGCAATCAGCCCCAGCATTTT. The complete variable domain, with remaining parts taken from reference TRBV3-1 and TRBJ1-5, reads DTAVSQTPKYLVTQMGNDKSIKCEQNLGHDTMYWYKQDSKKFLKIMFSYNNKELIINETVPNRFSPKSPDKAHLNLHINSLELGDSAVYFCASSQDLGSNQPQHFGDGTRLSIL.

This clonotype is medium-sized within its sample. The library was designed around alpha chains, so this beta chain is a stray read whose abundance carries little weight. This sequence joins TRBV29-1 and TRBJ2-5; either TRBD1 or TRBD2 may fit D (7 bases each). Germline lookup yields CDR1 SQVTM and CDR2 ANQGSEA. V shed 6 bases and J shed 3 bases, with 20 bases lying between them. This CDR3 is built from 15 residues. This chain's CDR3 is CSVAGADRRKETQYF. The CDR3 DNA is TGCAGCGTGGCGGGAGCGGACAGGCGGAAAGAGACCCAGTACTTC.

This clonotype qualifies as medium-sized. Within a library made for alpha chains, this beta chain is off target, and its count is uninformative. The chain recombines TRBV28 with TRBJ2-7; perhaps D is TRBD1 or TRBD2 (5 bases each). Germline V gives CDR1 MDHEN, CDR2 SYDVKM. This CDR3 has 15 amino acids. Trimming removed 6 bases at V and 0 bases at J, with 15 bases between. CDR3 in amino acids: CASSTTGTASYEQYF. Here the CDR3 DNA reads TGTGCCAGCAGCACTACCGGGACGGCCTCCTACGAGCAGTACTTC.

In its sample, this clonotype was seen a few times. This beta chain is off target for a library built for alpha chains, so its abundance means little. V usage is TRBV12-3 or TRBV12-4 and J usage is TRBJ1-5; 10 bases line up with TRBD1. CDR3 length: 15 residues. Losses at the gene ends were 4 bases for V and 3 bases for J; bases not matched to a gene: 3. The CDR3 spells CASSSGTGDNQPQHF. The DNA for the CDR3 is TGTGCCAGCAGTTCCGGGACAGGGGACAATCAGCCCCAGCATTTT.